What follows describes a single T cell receptor beta chain. Its antigen remains unknown. Here immunoSEQ multiplex PCR was the method, and the copy in TCRdb shows in-frame clones only, minus some. The table lists a few hundred thousand clones, roughly 85% of them singletons. The sample comes from a study of cytomegalovirus exposure and HLA in healthy donors. Points from the study as a whole: It was reported that the classifier diagnosed cytomegalovirus status with high specificity and sensitivity in both the original and validation cohorts. Most TCR sequences were uncommon, yet certain public TCRs appeared in many donors. The tendency of first-cohort TCR clusters to co-occur in the 110 or so validation repertoires emerged from a later analysis.

The V and J ends lost 0 bases and 5 bases respectively, with 10 bases between them. From germline, CDR1 is LNHNV and CDR2 YYDKDF (reference sequence). CDR3 length equals 14 residues. The V call is TRBV15, the J call TRBJ2-5; unclear D gene. The sample consisted of PBMCs. This receptor was identified in a woman aged 18-29 years in good health and CMV-seronegative. The CDR3 nucleotides are TGTGCCACCAGCAGAGATCTCTCCGGGGAGACCCAGTACTTC. Its translation is CATSRDLSGETQYF.